Below are 18 T cell receptor beta chains sequenced from a single sample in a study of Ad26.COV2.S vaccination and SARS-CoV-2 variants. The treatment: about 20 received Ad26.COV2.S at low or high dose, single or two shots; about five received placebo; per-sample allocation not given. All samples were drawn on day 63, counting from the first vaccine or placebo injection. This table comes from immunoSEQ multiplex PCR, and its TCRdb copy is limited to in-frame clones, with some not included. The sample lists roughly 350,000 clones, 86% occurring once. Sequences were derived from peripheral blood, sampled in a trial of Ad26.COV2.S vaccine versus placebo. These receptors were collected from a person aged 18-65 years who received the Ad26.COV2.S COVID-19 vaccine or a placebo.

This clone was detected only a few times. The chain joins TRBV19 to TRBJ2-7; 8 nucleotides line up with TRBD1. Losses at the gene ends were 1 base for V and 4 bases for J; bases not matched to a gene: 12. CDR1 and CDR2 (germline): LNHDA, SQIVND (reference sequence). This CDR3 contains 17 residues. For the CDR3, the DNA is TGTGCCAGTAGTATAGGCGCATTGACAGGGGACCAATACGAGCAGTACTTC. Protein product: CASSIGALTGDQYEQYF.

The chain joins TRBV28 to TRBJ1-5, with D tentatively TRBD1 (5 bases). This CDR3 has 13 residues. V lost 4 bases and J 7 bases, leaving 11 bases between the germline ends. The V gene's germline CDR1 is MDHEN and CDR2 SYDVKM. The CDR3 coding sequence is TGTGCCAGCAGTTGGGGGGGTGGACAGCCCCAGCATTTT. It is translated as CASSWGGGQPQHF. The full variable domain, rest sourced from reference TRBV28 and TRBJ1-5, is DVKVTQSSRYLVKRTGEKVFLECVQDMDHENMFWYRQDPGLGLRLIYFSYDVKMKEKGDIPEGYSVSREKKERFSLILESASTNQTSMYLCASSWGGGQPQHFGDGTRLSIL.

This clone was detected a few times. This chain connects TRBV19 to TRBJ2-5; D uncertain. V lost 5 bases and J lost 5, with 9 bases in between. Germline assignment: CDR1 LNHDA and CDR2 SQIVND (reference sequence). The CDR3 has 12 amino acids. The CDR3: CASSVYGETQYF. CDR3 DNA sequence: TGTGCCAGTAGTGTTTATGGGGAGACCCAGTACTTC.

The DNA of the CDR3 is TGTGCCAGTAGTCCACTAGCGGGAGTAGTCAACGAGCAGTACTTC. Translated: CASSPLAGVVNEQYF. V and J are TRBV19 and TRBJ2-7; 11 bases are shared with TRBD2. J gave up 5 bases and V 5 bases, and 8 bases lay outside the gene matches. The CDR3 runs 15 residues. In germline, CDR1 is LNHDA, CDR2 SQIVND (reference sequence).

The gene calls are TRBV5-1 and TRBJ1-2; 7 positions match TRBD1. V shed 4 bases, J shed 1 base, and the junction held 7 bases outside the gene matches. The CDR3 loop spans 15 amino acids. Germline V CDR1 and CDR2: SGHRS, YFSETQ. The CDR3 region has the DNA TGCGCCAGCAGCCCCCGACAGGGAAGTAACTATGGCTACACCTTC. Translation: CASSPRQGSNYGYTF.

V and J are TRBV27 and TRBJ2-1, with 7 bases lining up with TRBD2. Germline CDR1 MNHEY, CDR2 SMNVEV (reference sequence). V lost 2 bases to trimming and J lost 1 base; unmatched junction nucleotides: 8. The CDR3 covers 17 residues. The CDR3 region is CASSLIRGGRSYNEQFF. CDR3 DNA sequence: TGTGCCAGCAGTTTAATTCGGGGCGGGAGATCCTACAATGAGCAGTTCTTC.

This CDR3 reads CASRIGAGDEKLFF. Written as DNA, the CDR3 is TGTGCCAGCAGGATTGGGGCAGGGGACGAAAAACTGTTTTTT. The gene calls are TRBV7-6 and TRBJ1-4; possibly TRBD1 for D (6 bases). V was pared by 6 bases and J by 8 bases, with 16 bases between. The germline V gene encodes CDR1 SGHVS and CDR2 FNYEAQ. The CDR3 contains 14 residues.

This chain links TRBV4-2 with TRBJ2-5; 11 nucleotides agree with TRBD2. V dropped 2 bases and J dropped 1; count of bases not matched to a gene: 12. This CDR3 comprises 19 residues. The germline gives CDR1 LGHNA, CDR2 YNFKEQ. CDR3: CASSQPRGGLAGGQETQYF. CDR3 nucleotide sequence: TGTGCCAGCAGCCAACCGAGAGGTGGGCTAGCGGGGGGCCAAGAGACCCAGTACTTC.

The chain joins TRBV6-6 to TRBJ1-5; D is perhaps TRBD1 (6 bases). The CDR3 spans 15 residues. Trimming removed 5 bases from V and 5 bases from J, with 16 bases in between. The germline gives CDR1 MNHNY, CDR2 SVGAGI (reference sequence). The CDR3 bases are TGTGCCAGCAGTCGCCTTACAGGGCGATATCAGCCCCAGCATTTT. It encodes CASSRLTGRYQPQHF.

J is TRBJ2-7 and V is TRBV7-2, with 11 bases fitting TRBD2. The CDR3 is 15 residues long. After removal of 5 bases from V and 0 bases from J, the junction contained 3 bases not matched to a gene. CDR1 and CDR2 (germline): SGHTA, FQGNSA. The CDR3 region has the DNA TGTGCCAGCAGCGAGACTAGCGGGGTCTCCTACGAGCAGTACTTC. Protein: CASSETSGVSYEQYF.

The rearrangement links TRBV4-2 to TRBJ1-2; D remains ambiguous. CDR1 is LGHNA and CDR2 is YNFKEQ in the germline V gene. Trimming took off 3 bases at V and 1 base at J, with 12 bases between the two ends. The CDR3 has 15 residues. The CDR3 DNA follows: TGTGCCAGCAGCCAGTCTCCGGGCTATAACTATGGCTACACCTTC. This sequence encodes CASSQSPGYNYGYTF.

DNA for the CDR3: TGTGCCAGCTCACCTCTAACGGGTAGCAATGAGCAGTTCTTC. This gives the protein CASSPLTGSNEQFF. The chain carries TRBV18 and TRBJ2-1; the D is unclear. There are 14 residues in the CDR3. V shed 3 bases and J shed 6 bases, with 12 bases lying between them. Per the germline V gene, CDR1 is KGHSH and CDR2 is LQKENI.

The rearrangement uses TRBV28 and TRBJ2-6; the D is unclear. This CDR3 contains 13 residues. The germline CDR1 and CDR2 sequences are MDHEN and SYDVKM. V was cut by 4 bases and J by 0 bases, with 1 base left in between. The CDR3 coding sequence is TGTGCCAGCAGTTCCTCTGGGGCCAACGTCCTGACTTTC. Its translation: CASSSSGANVLTF. The full variable domain, with the rest looked up from reference TRBV28 and TRBJ2-6, is DVKVTQSSRYLVKRTGEKVFLECVQDMDHENMFWYRQDPGLGLRLIYFSYDVKMKEKGDIPEGYSVSREKKERFSLILESASTNQTSMYLCASSSSGANVLTFGAGSRLTVL.

V is TRBV18 and J is TRBJ2-7; D unclear. The CDR3 covers 17 residues. The V gene's germline CDR1 is KGHSH and CDR2 LQKENI. V was trimmed by 0 bases and J by 2 bases, leaving 17 bases between them. For the CDR3, the DNA is TGTGCCAGCTCACCACCGGTTAAGGCAGGTAGCACCTACGAGCAGTACTTC. Its translation is CASSPPVKAGSTYEQYF.

The chain uses TRBV11-2 and TRBJ2-5; D gene unclear. The CDR3 loop spans 14 amino acids. Per the germline V gene, CDR1 is SGHAT and CDR2 is FQNNGV. With 2 bases removed from V and 2 bases from J, the gap between germline ends came to 9 bases. CDR3 protein: CASSLSRQQETQYF. The CDR3 coding sequence is TGTGCCAGCAGCTTATCGAGGCAGCAAGAGACCCAGTACTTC.

The chain couples TRBV24-1 to TRBJ2-1; 11 nucleotides agree with TRBD2. There are 16 residues in the CDR3. V was pared by 4 bases and J by 9 bases, with 10 bases of the junction left unmatched. Germline CDR1 reads KGHDR; CDR2 reads SFDVKD. The DNA for the CDR3 is TGTGCCACCAGTGACGTTAGCGGGAGGGTCCGAGGTGAGCAGTTCTTC. It is translated as CATSDVSGRVRGEQFF.

The rearrangement uses TRBV3-1 (or the pseudogene TRBV3-2) and TRBJ2-2; D is possibly TRBD1 (5 bases). V was cut by 5 bases and J by 5 bases, with 9 bases left in between. CDR1 is LGHDT, CDR2 YNNKEL, per germline (reference sequence). CDR3 length: 13 residues. CDR3 DNA: TGTGCCAGCAGCGCCCACAGGACCGGGGAGCTGTTTTTT. Translating gives CASSAHRTGELFF.

The V and J genes are TRBV29-1 and TRBJ1-3; perhaps TRBD1 as D (5 bases). The length of the CDR3 is 14 residues. In germline, CDR1 is SQVTM, CDR2 ANQGSEA. V lost 4 bases, J lost 0 bases, and 10 bases lay in between. The CDR3 DNA reads as TGCAGCGTTGTTGGGGCCGGCTCTGGAAACACCATATATTTT. Translation gives CSVVGAGSGNTIYF.